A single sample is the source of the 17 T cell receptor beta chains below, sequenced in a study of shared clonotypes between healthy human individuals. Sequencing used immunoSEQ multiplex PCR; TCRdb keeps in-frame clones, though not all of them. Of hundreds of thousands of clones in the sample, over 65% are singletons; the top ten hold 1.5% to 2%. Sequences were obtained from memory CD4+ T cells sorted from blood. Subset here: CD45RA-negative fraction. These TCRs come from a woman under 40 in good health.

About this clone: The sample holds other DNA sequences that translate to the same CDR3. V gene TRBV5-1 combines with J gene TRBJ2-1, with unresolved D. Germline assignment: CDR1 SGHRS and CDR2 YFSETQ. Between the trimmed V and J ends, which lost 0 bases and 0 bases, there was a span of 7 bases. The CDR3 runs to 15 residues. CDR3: CASSLAAASYNEQFF. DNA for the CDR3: TGCGCCAGCAGCTTGGCGGCGGCCTCCTACAATGAGCAGTTCTTC.

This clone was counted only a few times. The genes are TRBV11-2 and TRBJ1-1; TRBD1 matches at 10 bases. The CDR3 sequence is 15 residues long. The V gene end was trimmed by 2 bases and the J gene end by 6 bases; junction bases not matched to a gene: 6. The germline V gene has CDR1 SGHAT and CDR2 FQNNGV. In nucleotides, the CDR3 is TGTGCCAGCAGCTTATTATTGGGGACAGGGGCTGAAGCTTTCTTT. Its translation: CASSLLLGTGAEAFF.

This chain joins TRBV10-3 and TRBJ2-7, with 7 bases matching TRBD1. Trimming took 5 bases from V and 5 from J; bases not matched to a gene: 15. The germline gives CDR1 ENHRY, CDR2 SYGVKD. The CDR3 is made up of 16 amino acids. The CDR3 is CAISIEQGKIKDEQYF. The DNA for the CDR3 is TGTGCCATCAGTATCGAACAGGGGAAAATTAAGGACGAGCAGTACTTC.

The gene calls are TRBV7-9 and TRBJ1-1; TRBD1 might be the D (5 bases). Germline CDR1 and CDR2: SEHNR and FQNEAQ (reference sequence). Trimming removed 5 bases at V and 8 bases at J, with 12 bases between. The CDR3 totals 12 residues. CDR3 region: CASSTGTQEAFF. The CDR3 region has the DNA TGTGCCAGCAGCACCGGGACCCAAGAAGCTTTCTTT.

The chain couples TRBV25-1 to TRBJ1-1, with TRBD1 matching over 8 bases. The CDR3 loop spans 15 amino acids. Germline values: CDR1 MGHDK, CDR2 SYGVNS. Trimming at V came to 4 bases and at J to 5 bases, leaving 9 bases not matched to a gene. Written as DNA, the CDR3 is TGTGCCAGCAGTGCACCAGACAGGGGAGGGACTGAAGCTTTCTTT. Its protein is CASSAPDRGGTEAFF.

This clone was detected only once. CDR3 in DNA: TGTGCCAGCAGCCCCCGCCGGGGAGCGGGTTTATCCACAGATACGCAGTATTTT. This sequence encodes CASSPRRGAGLSTDTQYF. The chain employs TRBV6-4 and TRBJ2-3; a possible D gene is TRBD2 (6 bases). CDR1 is MRHNA and CDR2 is SNTAGT in the germline V gene. CDR3 length equals 18 residues. V lost 6 bases, J lost 2 bases, and 24 bases lay in between.

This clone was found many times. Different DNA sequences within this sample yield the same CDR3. CDR3: CASSVTGTGGGGYTF. In DNA form, the CDR3 reads TGTGCCAGCAGCGTAACCGGGACAGGCGGGGGTGGCTACACCTTC. The rearrangement uses TRBV9 and TRBJ1-2, with 8 bases fitting TRBD1. The J segment lost 7 bases and the V segment lost 1 base, leaving 9 bases of the junction unmatched. This CDR3 has 15 residues. From germline, CDR1 is SGDLS and CDR2 YYNGEE.

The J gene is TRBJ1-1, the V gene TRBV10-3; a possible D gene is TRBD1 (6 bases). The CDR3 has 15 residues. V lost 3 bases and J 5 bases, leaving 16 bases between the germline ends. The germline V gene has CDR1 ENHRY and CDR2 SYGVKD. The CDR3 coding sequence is TGTGCCATCAGTGACTTAGGGAGGGGGGAGACTGAAGCTTTCTTT. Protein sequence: CAISDLGRGETEAFF.

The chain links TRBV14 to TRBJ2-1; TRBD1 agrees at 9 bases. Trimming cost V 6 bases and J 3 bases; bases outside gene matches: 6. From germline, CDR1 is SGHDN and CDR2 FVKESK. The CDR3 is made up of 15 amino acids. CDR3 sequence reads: CASRRTGESYNEQFF. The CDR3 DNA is TGTGCCAGCAGGAGGACAGGGGAGAGCTACAATGAGCAGTTCTTC.

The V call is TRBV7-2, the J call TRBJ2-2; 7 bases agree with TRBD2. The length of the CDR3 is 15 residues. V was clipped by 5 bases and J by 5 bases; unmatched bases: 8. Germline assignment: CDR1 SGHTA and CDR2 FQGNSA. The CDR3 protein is CASSPKTSVTGELFF. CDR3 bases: TGTGCCAGCAGCCCGAAAACTAGCGTTACCGGGGAGCTGTTTTTT.

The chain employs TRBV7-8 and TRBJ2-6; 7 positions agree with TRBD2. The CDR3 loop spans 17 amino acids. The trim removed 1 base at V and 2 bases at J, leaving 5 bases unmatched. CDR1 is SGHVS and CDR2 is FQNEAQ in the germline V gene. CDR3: CASSLGVAGAGANVLTF. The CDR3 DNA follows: TGTGCCAGCAGCTTAGGGGTGGCGGGGGCTGGGGCCAACGTCCTGACTTTC.

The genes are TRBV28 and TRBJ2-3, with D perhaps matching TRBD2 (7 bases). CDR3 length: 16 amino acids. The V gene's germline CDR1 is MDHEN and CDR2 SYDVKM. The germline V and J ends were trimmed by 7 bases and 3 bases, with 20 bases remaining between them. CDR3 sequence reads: CASTDPAGEGTDTQYF. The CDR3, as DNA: TGTGCCAGCACCGACCCGGCAGGGGAGGGTACAGATACGCAGTATTTT.

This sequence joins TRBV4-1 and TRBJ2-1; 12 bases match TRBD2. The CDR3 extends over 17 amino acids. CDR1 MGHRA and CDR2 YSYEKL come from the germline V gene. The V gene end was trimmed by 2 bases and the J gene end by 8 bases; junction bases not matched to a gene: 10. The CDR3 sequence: CASSQWVSPSGRDEQFF. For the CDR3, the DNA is TGCGCCAGCAGCCAATGGGTTAGTCCTAGCGGGAGGGATGAGCAGTTCTTC.

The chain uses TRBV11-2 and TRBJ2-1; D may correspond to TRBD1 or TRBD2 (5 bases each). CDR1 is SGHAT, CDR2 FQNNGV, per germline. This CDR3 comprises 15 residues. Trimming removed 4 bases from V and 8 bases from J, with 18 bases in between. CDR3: CASSSKPGPGYEQFF. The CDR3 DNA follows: TGTGCCAGCAGCTCCAAACCGGGACCCGGGTATGAGCAGTTCTTC.

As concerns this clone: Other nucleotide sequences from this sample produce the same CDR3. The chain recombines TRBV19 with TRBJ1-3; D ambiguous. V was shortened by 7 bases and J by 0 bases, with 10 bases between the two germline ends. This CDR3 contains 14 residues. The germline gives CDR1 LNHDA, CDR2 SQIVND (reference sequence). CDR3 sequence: CASTELSSGNTIYF. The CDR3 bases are TGTGCCAGTACTGAACTGAGCTCTGGAAACACCATATATTTT.

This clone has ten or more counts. The CDR3 DNA follows: TGTGCCAGCAGCTCCCAGTTCGGGGGAAGAGCTTTCTTT. Its translation: CASSSQFGGRAFF. The chain employs TRBV7-6 and TRBJ1-1, with D possibly TRBD1 on 5 matching bases. V was pared by 4 bases and J by 10 bases, with 16 bases between. The CDR3 extends over 13 amino acids. Germline V gives CDR1 SGHVS, CDR2 FNYEAQ.

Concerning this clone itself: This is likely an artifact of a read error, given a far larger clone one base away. CDR3: CASSQDQGNQPQHF. The CDR3 DNA reads TGCGCCAGCAGCCAAGATCAGGGAAATCAGCCCCAGCATTTT. J is TRBJ1-5 and V is TRBV7-3, with a possible D match to TRBD1 (5 bases). Germline lookup yields CDR1 SGHTA and CDR2 FQGTGA. The CDR3 contains 14 residues.